A selection of T cell receptor beta chains follows, all from one sample in a study of CD8 T cells in Susac syndrome. TCRdb reprocessed the immunoSEQ multiplex PCR reads via MiXCR and lists one record per CDR3 protein. The sample has some 300,000 distinct CDR3 sequences; 65% to 90% are singletons. The source material was CD8+ T cells from PBMCs. The origin of the receptors is a human donor with multiple sclerosis. CDR3s include the opening cysteine and the closing phenylalanine or tryptophan. D genes are given only for firm matches. Some rows mark clone size as missing; the rest say once, few, many or name a class of expanded clone.

cdr3_length | clone_size | d_call | j_call | v_call | cdr3_nt | cdr3_aa
15 | few | - | TRBJ2-1 | TRBV5-8 | TGTGCCAGCAGCTTGGCGGTAAGCTCCTACAATGAGCAGTTCTTC | CASSLAVSSYNEQFF
14 | - | - | TRBJ2-5 | TRBV28 | TGTGCCAGCAGTTTACGTGTAGGTTGGAAGACCCAGTACTTC | CASSLRVGWKTQYF
16 | - | TRBD2 | TRBJ2-1 | TRBV13 | TGTGCCAGCAGCTTAGGACTAGGACTAGCGGCCGATGAGCAGTTCTTC | CASSLGLGLAADEQFF
11 | - | - | TRBJ1-5 | TRBV2 | TGTGCCAGCAGTGAAAATCAGCCCCAGCATTTT | CASSENQPQHF
14 | - | - | TRBJ1-1 | TRBV21-1 | TGTGCCAGCAGCAAAGCGATGGGGGGCACTGAAGCTTTCTTT | CASSKAMGGTEAFF
14 | - | - | TRBJ1-2 | TRBV7-9 | TGTGCCAGCAGCTTAGAGTCTTTTTACTATGGCTACACCTTC | CASSLESFYYGYTF
14 | - | TRBD1 | TRBJ2-7 | TRBV6-2/TRBV6-3 | TGTGCCAGCAGTTACTCTGACAGGGGGCGCGAGCAGTACTTC | CASSYSDRGREQYF
15 | - | TRBD2 | TRBJ2-5 | TRBV24-1 | TGTGCCACCGAGAGAGCGGGAGGCCTACAAGAGACCCAGTACTTC | CATERAGGLQETQYF
14 | once | TRBD1 | TRBJ2-7 | TRBV6-5 | TGTGCCAGCAGCTCGGGGACAGGGGCGAGCGAGCAGTACTTC | CASSSGTGASEQYF
13 | - | - | TRBJ1-1 | TRBV6-5 | TGTGCCAGCAGTTACGGGCAGGGCAACAGGGCTTTCTTT | CASSYGQGNRAFF
15 | - | TRBD1 | TRBJ1-1 | TRBV9 | TGTGCCAGCAGCGCCTCTGACAGGGGTAACACTGAAGCTTTCTTT | CASSASDRGNTEAFF
14 | few | - | TRBJ2-7 | TRBV21-1 | TGTGCCAGCAGCAATCAGGACGGGCATTACGAGCAGTACTTC | CASSNQDGHYEQYF
13 | - | TRBD2 | TRBJ2-1 | TRBV27 | TGTGCCAGTAAGACTAGCGCAGGGAATGAGCAGTTCTTC | CASKTSAGNEQFF
14 | few | TRBD2 | TRBJ2-7 | TRBV29-1 | TGCAGCGTCGCGGGACTAGCGGGGAGCTACGAGCAGTACTTC | CSVAGLAGSYEQYF
15 | - | - | TRBJ1-4 | TRBV9 | TGTGCCAGCAGCGCGATCCGGGACGGGAATGAAAAACTGTTTTTT | CASSAIRDGNEKLFF
15 | - | - | TRBJ2-7 | TRBV7-9 | TGTGCCAGCAGCTTAGGGGGGGACAGCCTCTACGAGCAGTACTTC | CASSLGGDSLYEQYF
13 | - | - | TRBJ2-7 | TRBV7-9 | TGTGCCAGCAGCTTAGTGAACGTCCACGAGCAGTACTTC | CASSLVNVHEQYF
15 | - | - | TRBJ2-2 | TRBV7-9 | TGTGCCAGCAGCTTACCCCCGCTTTTTTCTGGGGAGCTGTTTTTT | CASSLPPLFSGELFF
15 | - | - | TRBJ2-1 | TRBV9 | TGTGCCAGCAGCGTCTCGGAGAAATCCTACAATGAGCAGTTCTTC | CASSVSEKSYNEQFF
13 | - | TRBD1 | TRBJ2-1 | TRBV30 | TGTGCCTGGAGGGACAGGGTCAGGAATGAGCAGTTCTTC | CAWRDRVRNEQFF
15 | few | - | TRBJ2-3 | TRBV7-2 | TGTGCCAGCAGCTTAGCTGTATCGGGCACAGATACGCAGTATTTT | CASSLAVSGTDTQYF
15 | - | - | TRBJ2-7 | TRBV12-3/TRBV12-4 | TGTGCCAGCAGAGATACAGGGACGGTCTCCTACGAGCAGTACTTC | CASRDTGTVSYEQYF